This TCR beta chain comes out of a study of blood T cells in healthy people across ages. Then a second PCR, running about 6 to 11 cycles, was carried out with a sample-barcoded 5' primer and a J-beta primer mix. The template-switch adaptor, which had 12 random nucleotides, put a tag on each cDNA molecule. The study obtained at least 3 million CDR3-containing paired-end reads from every sample. TCRdb used MiXCR to reprocess the 5' RACE reads, holding one entry per CDR3 protein. In the table there are 980,000 or so distinct CDR3 sequences, roughly 50% of which are singletons. The V end lost 2 bases, the J end lost 5 bases, and 19 bases lay between the germline ends. Germline V gene sequence: CDR1 MNHNS, CDR2 SASEGT. There are 16 residues in the CDR3.

This chain connects TRBV6-1 to TRBJ2-7, with a possible D match to TRBD1 (5 bases). The origin of this receptor is a man aged 25-40 years in good health. The sequenced sample consisted of blood. This CDR3 is CASSETRWGTKNEQYF. The CDR3 DNA follows: TGTGCCAGCAGTGAAACCCGGTGGGGCACAAAGAACGAGCAGTACTTC.